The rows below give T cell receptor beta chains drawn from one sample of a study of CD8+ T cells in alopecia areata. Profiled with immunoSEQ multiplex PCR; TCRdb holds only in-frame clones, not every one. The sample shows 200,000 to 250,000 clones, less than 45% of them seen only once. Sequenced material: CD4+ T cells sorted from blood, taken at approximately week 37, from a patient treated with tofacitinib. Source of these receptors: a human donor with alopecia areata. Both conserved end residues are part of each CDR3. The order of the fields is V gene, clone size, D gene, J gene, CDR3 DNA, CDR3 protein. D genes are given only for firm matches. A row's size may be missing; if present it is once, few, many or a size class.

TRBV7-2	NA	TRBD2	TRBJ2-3	TGTGCCAGCAGCTTAGAGGTAGCGGGAGAAAAGTATTTT	CASSLEVAGEKYF
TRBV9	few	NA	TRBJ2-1	TGTGCCAGCAGCCCCGCGAATGAGCAGTTCTTC	CASSPANEQFF
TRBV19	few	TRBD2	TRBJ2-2	TGTGCCAGTATGTTTGGGACTAGCGGGAAGCTGTTTTTT	CASMFGTSGKLFF
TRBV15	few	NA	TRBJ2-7	TGTGCCACCAGCAGAGTGGCTAGTTTGGGTTCCTACGAGCAGTACTTC	CATSRVASLGSYEQYF
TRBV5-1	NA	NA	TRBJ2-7	TGCGCCAGCAGCTTGGATCCGGGCGAGCAGTACTTC	CASSLDPGEQYF
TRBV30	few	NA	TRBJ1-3	TGTGCCTGGAGTAAGTCGGGTAAACTTAAGGACACCATATATTTT	CAWSKSGKLKDTIYF
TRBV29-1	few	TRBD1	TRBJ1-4	TGCAGCGTTGTAACGGACAGGGTTAATGAAAAACTGTTTTTT	CSVVTDRVNEKLFF
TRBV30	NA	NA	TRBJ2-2	TGTGCCTGGAGTGCCCGGGCGGTCGCGAACACCGGGGAGCTGTTTTTT	CAWSARAVANTGELFF
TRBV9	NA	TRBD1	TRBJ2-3	TGTGCCAGCAGCGAGGGACAGACCAATACGCAGTATTTT	CASSEGQTNTQYF
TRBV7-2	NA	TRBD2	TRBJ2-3	TGTGCCAGCAGCTTACTAGCGGGCCTGCCCACAGATACGCAGTATTTT	CASSLLAGLPTDTQYF
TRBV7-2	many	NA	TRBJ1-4	TGTGCCAGCAGCTCCGGGACGATGAATGTTTTT	CASSSGTMNVF
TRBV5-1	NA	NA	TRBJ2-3	TGCGCCAGCAGCTTGGCATTAGTCTACCTTACCCGGACTAGCACAGATACGCAGTATTTT	CASSLALVYLTRTSTDTQYF
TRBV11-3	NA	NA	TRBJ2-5	TGTGCCAGCAGCTTAGGTGGCATAAAAGAGACCCAGTACTTC	CASSLGGIKETQYF
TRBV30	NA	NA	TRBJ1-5	TGTGCCTGGAGTGTCAGTACAGGTAATCAGCCCCAGCATTTT	CAWSVSTGNQPQHF
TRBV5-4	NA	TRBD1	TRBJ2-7	TGTGCCAGCAGCTTGACAGGGGCCAGCTCCTACGAGCAGTACTTC	CASSLTGASSYEQYF
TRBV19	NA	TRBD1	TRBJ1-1	TGTGCCAGTAGTAAGGGGAACAGGGGGCGAAACACTGAAGCTTTCTTT	CASSKGNRGRNTEAFF
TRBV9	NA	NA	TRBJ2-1	TGTGCCAGCAGCGCAGAATACCTCTCCTACAATGAGCAGTTCTTC	CASSAEYLSYNEQFF
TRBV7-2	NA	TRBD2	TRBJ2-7	TGTGCCAGCAGCTTAGGCGCGGGAGTTGACGAGCAGTACTTC	CASSLGAGVDEQYF
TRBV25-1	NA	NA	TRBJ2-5	TGTGCCAGCAGTCCCTATAGGGGAGGTAGGGAAGAGACCCAGTACTTC	CASSPYRGGREETQYF
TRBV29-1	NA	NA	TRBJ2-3	TGCAGCGCCGAAGAGGGGGATACGCAGTATTTT	CSAEEGDTQYF
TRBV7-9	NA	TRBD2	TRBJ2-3	TGTGCCAGCAGCTTAAGGCGGGGAGGGACAGATACGCAGTATTTT	CASSLRRGGTDTQYF
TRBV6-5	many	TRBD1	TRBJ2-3	TGTGCCAGCAGTCTCGACAGGGGCACAGATACGCAGTATTTT	CASSLDRGTDTQYF